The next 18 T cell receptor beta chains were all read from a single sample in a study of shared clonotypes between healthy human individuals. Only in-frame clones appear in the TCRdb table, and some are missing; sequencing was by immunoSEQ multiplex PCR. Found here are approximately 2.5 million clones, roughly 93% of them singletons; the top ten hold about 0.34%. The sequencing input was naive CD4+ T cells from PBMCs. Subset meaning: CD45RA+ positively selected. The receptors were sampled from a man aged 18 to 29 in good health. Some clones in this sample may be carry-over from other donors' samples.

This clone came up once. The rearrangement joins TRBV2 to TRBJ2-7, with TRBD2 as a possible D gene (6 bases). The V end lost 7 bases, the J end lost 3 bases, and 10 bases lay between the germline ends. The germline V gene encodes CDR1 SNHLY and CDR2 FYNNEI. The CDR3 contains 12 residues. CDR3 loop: CASKEGLYEQYF. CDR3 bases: TGTGCCAGCAAGGAGGGACTCTACGAGCAGTACTTC.

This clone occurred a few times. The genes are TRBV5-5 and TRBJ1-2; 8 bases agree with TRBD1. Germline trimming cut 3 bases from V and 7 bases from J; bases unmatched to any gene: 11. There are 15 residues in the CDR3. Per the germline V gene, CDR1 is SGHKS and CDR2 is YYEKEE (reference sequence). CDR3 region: CASSSGQGRGRGYTF. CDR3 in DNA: TGTGCCAGCAGCTCTGGACAGGGAAGGGGACGTGGCTACACCTTC.

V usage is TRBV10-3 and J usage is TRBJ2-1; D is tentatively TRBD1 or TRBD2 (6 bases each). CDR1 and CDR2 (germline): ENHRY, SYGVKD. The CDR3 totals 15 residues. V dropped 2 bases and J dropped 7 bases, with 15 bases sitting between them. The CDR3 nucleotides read TGTGCCATCAGTGAGAGGGGGGAGTCAGATAATGAGCAGTTCTTC. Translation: CAISERGESDNEQFF.

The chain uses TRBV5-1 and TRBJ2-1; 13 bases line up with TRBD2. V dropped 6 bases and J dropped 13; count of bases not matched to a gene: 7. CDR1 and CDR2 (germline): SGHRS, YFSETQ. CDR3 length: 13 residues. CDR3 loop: CASKAGTSGTQFF. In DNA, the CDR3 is TGCGCCAGCAAGGCCGGGACTAGCGGGACCCAGTTCTTC.

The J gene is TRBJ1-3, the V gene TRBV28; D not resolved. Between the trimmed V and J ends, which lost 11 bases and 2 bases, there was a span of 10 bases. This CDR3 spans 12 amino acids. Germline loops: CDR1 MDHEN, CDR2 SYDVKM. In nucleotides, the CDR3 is TGTGCCTCGGTAACCCCTGGAAACACCATATATTTT. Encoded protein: CASVTPGNTIYF. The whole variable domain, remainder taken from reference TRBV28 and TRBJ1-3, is DVKVTQSSRYLVKRTGEKVFLECVQDMDHENMFWYRQDPGLGLRLIYFSYDVKMKEKGDIPEGYSVSREKKERFSLILESASTNQTSMYLCASVTPGNTIYFGEGSWLTVV.

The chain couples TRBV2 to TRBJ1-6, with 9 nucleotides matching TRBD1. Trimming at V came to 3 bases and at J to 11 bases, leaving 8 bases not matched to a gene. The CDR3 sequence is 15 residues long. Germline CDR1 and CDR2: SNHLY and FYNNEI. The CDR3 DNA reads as TGTGCCAGCAGTGACATAGGACAGGGGTGGGCACCCCTCCACTTT. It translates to CASSDIGQGWAPLHF.

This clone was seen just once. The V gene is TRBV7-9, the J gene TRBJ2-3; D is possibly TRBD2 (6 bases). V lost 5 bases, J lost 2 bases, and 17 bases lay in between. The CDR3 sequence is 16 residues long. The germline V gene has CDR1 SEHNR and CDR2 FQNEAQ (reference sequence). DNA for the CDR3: TGTGCCAGCAGCCCACATGCGGGATTGTACACAGATACGCAGTATTTT. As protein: CASSPHAGLYTDTQYF.

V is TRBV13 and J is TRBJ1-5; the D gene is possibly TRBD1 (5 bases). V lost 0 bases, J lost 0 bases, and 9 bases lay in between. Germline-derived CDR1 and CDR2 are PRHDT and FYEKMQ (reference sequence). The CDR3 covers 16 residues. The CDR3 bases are TGTGCCAGCAGCTTAGGGGGGGGTGGTAGCAATCAGCCCCAGCATTTT. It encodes CASSLGGGGSNQPQHF.

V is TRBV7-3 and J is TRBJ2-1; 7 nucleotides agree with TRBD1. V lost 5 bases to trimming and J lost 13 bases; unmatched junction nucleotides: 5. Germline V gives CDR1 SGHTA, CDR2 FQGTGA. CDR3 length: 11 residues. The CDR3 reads CASSLGQVQFF. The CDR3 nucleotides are TGTGCCAGCAGCCTAGGACAGGTTCAGTTCTTC.

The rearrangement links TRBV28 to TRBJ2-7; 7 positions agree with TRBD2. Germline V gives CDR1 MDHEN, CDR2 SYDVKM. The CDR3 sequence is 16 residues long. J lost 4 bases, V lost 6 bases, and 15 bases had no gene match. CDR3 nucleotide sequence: TGTGCCAGCAGGGACCATTGGGGGGGTTCCTATTACGAGCAGTACTTC. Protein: CASRDHWGGSYYEQYF.

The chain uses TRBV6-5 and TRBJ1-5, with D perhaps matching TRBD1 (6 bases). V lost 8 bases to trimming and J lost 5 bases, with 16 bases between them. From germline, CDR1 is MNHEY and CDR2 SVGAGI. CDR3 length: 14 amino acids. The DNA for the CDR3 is TGTGCCAGCGCCAAGGAGGGGGTGGATCAGCCCCAGCATTTT. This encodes CASAKEGVDQPQHF.

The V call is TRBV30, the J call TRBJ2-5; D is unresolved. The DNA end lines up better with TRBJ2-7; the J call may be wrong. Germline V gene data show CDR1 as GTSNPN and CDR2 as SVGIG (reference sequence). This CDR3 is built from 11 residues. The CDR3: CAWSGVNEQYF. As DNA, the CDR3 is TGTGCCTGGAGTGGCGTCAACGAGCAGTACTTC.

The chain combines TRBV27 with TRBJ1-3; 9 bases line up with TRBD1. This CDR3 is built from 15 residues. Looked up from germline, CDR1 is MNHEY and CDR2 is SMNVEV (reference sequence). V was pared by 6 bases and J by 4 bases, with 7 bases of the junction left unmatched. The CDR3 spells CASSRTGAAGNTIYF. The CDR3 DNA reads TGTGCCAGCAGCCGGACAGGGGCTGCAGGAAACACCATATATTTT.

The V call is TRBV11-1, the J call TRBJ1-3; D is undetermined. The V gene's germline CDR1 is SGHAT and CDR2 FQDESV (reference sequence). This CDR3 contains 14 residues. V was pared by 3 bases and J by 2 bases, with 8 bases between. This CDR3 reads CASSFSVPGNTIYF. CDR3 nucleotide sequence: TGTGCCAGCAGCTTTTCTGTTCCTGGAAACACCATATATTTT.

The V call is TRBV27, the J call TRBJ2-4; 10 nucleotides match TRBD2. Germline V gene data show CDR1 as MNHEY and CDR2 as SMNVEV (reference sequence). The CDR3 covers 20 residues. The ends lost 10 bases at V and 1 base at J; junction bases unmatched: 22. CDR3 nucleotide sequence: TGTGCCATCAACTCCGGGGTGTTGGCTAGCGGGAGTGGGGCCAAAAACATTCAGTACTTC. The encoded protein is CAINSGVLASGSGAKNIQYF.

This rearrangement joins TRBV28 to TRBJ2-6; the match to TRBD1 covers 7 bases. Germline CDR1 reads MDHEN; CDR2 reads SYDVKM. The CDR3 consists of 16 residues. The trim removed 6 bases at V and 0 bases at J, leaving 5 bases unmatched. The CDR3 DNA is TGTGCCAGCAGGGTCGGACAGGCCTCTGGGGCCAACGTCCTGACTTTC. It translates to CASRVGQASGANVLTF.

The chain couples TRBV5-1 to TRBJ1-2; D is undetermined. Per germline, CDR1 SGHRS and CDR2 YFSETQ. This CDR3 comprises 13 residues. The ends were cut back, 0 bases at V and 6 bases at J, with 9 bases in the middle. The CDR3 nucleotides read TGCGCCAGCAGCTTGGGCCAGAGTGATGGCTACACCTTC. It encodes CASSLGQSDGYTF.

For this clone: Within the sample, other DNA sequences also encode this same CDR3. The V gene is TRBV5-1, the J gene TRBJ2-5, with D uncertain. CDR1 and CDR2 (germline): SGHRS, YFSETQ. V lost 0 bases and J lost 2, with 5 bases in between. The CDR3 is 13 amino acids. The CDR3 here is CASSLGIQETQYF. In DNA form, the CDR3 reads TGCGCCAGCAGCTTGGGGATTCAAGAGACCCAGTACTTC. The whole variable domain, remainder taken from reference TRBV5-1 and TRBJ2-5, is KAGVTQTPRYLIKTRGQQVTLSCSPISGHRSVSWYQQTPGQGLQFLFEYFSETQRNKGNFPGRFSGRQFSNSRSEMNVSTLELGDSALYLCASSLGIQETQYFGPGTRLLVL.